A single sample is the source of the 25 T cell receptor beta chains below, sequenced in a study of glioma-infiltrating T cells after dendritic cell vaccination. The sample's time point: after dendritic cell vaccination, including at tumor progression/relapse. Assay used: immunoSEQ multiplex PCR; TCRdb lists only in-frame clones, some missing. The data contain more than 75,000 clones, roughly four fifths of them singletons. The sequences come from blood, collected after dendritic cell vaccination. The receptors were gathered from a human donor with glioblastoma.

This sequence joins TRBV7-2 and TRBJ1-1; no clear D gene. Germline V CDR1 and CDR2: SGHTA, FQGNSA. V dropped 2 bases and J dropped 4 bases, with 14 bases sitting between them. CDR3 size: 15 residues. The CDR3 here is CASSLMPGRFTEAFF. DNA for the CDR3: TGTGCCAGCAGCTTAATGCCGGGAAGGTTCACTGAAGCTTTCTTT.

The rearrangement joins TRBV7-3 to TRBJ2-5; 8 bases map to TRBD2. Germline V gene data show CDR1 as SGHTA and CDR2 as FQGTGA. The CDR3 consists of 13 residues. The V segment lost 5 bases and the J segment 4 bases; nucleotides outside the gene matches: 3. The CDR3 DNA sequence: TGTGCCAGCAGCATAAGCGGGGGAGAGACCCAGTACTTC. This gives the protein CASSISGGETQYF. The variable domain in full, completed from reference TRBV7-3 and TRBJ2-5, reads GAGVSQTPSNKVTEKGKYVELRCDPISGHTALYWYRQSLGQGPEFLIYFQGTGAADDSGLPNDRFFAVRPEGSVSTLKIQRTERGDSAVYLCASSISGGETQYFGPGTRLLVL.

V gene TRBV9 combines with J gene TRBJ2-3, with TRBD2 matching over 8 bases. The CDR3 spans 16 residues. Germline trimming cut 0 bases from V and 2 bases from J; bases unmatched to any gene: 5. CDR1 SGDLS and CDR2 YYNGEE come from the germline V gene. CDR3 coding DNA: TGTGCCAGCAGCGTAGGGGTAGCGGGGTTCACAGATACGCAGTATTTT. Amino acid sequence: CASSVGVAGFTDTQYF.

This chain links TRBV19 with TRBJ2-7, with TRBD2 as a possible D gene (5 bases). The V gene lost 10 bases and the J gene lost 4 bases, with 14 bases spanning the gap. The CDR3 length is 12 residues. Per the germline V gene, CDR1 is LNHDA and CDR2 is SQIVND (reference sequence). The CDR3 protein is CATRAGIYEQYF. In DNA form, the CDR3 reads TGTGCCACTAGAGCCGGGATATACGAGCAGTACTTC.

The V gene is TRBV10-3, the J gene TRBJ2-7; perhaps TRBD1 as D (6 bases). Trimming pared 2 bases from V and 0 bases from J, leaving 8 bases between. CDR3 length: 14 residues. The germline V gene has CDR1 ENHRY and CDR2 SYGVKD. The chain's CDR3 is CAISEQDSSYEQYF. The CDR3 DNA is TGTGCCATCAGTGAGCAGGACAGCTCCTACGAGCAGTACTTC.

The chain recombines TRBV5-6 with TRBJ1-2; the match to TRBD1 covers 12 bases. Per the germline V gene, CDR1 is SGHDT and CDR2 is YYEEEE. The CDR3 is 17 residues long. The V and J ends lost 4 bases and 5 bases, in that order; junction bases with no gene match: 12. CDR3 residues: CASSPGTGGMIQYGYTF. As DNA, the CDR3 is TGTGCCAGCAGCCCGGGGACAGGGGGCATGATACAGTATGGCTACACCTTC.

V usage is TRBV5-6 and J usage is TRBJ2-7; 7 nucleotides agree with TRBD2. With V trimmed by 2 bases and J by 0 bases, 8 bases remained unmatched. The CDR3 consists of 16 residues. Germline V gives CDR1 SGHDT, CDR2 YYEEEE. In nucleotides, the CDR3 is TGTGCCAGCAGCTTTGGCCTGCGGGGGAGCTCCTACGAGCAGTACTTC. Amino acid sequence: CASSFGLRGSSYEQYF.

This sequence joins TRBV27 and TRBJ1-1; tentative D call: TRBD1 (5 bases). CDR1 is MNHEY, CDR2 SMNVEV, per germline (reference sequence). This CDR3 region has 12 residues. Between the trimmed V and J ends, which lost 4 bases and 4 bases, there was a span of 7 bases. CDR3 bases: TGTGCCAGCAGTTACGGGGGCACTGAAGCTTTCTTT. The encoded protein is CASSYGGTEAFF.

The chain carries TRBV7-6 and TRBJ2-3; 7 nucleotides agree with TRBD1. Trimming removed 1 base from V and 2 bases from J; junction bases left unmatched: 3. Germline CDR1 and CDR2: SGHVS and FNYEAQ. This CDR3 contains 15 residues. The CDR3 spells CASSLEGAVTDTQYF. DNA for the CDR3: TGTGCCAGCAGCTTAGAGGGGGCCGTCACAGATACGCAGTATTTT.

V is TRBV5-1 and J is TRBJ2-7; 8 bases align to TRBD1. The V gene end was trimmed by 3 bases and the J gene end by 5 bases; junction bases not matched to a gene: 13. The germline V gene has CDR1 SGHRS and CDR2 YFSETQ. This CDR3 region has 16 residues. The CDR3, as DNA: TGCGCCAGCAGCTCTCCAAGGGGACAGGTTGGAGACGAGCAGTACTTC. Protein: CASSSPRGQVGDEQYF.

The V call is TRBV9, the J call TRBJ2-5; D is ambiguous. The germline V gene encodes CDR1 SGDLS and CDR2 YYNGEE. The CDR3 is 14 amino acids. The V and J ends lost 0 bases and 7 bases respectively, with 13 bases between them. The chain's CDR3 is CASSVDEALGTQYF. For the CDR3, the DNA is TGTGCCAGCAGCGTAGATGAGGCCCTGGGGACCCAGTACTTC.

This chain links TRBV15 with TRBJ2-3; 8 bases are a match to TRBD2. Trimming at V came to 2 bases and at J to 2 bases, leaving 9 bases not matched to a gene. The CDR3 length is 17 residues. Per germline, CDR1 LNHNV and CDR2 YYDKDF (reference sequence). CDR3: CATSRRGSGRNTDTQYF. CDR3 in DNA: TGTGCCACCAGCAGAAGGGGCAGCGGGAGAAACACAGATACGCAGTATTTT.

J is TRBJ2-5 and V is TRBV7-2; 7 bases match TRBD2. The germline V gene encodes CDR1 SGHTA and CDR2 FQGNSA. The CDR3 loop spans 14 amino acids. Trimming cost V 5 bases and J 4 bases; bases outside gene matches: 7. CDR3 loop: CASSQGGQGETQYF. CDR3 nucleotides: TGTGCCAGCAGCCAGGGAGGGCAGGGAGAGACCCAGTACTTC.

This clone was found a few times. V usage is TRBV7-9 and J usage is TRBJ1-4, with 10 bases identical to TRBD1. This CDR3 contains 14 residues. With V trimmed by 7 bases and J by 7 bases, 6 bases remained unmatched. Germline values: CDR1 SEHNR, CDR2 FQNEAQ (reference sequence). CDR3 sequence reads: CASTGDRGLEKLFF. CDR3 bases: TGTGCCAGCACCGGAGACAGGGGGCTTGAAAAACTGTTTTTT.

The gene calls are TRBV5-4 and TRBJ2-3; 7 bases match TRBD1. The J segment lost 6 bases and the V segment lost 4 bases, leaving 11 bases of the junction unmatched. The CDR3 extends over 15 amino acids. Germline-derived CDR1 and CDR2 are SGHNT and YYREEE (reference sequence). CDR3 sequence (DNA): TGTGCCAGCAGCCCCACGACAGGGCTGCGGGATACGCAGTATTTT. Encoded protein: CASSPTTGLRDTQYF.

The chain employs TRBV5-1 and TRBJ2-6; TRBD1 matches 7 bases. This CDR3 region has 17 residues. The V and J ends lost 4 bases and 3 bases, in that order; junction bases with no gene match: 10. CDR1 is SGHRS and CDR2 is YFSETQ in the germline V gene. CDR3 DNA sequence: TGCGCCAGCAGCACGGACAGGTTTGATGGTGGGGCCAACGTCCTGACTTTC. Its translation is CASSTDRFDGGANVLTF.

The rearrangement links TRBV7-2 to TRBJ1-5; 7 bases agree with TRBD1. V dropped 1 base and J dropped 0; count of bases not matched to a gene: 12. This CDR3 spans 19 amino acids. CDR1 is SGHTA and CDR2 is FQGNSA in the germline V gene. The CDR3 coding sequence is TGTGCCAGCAGCTTAGAGACAGGGTTTGGGGGGTATAGCAATCAGCCCCAGCATTTT. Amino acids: CASSLETGFGGYSNQPQHF.

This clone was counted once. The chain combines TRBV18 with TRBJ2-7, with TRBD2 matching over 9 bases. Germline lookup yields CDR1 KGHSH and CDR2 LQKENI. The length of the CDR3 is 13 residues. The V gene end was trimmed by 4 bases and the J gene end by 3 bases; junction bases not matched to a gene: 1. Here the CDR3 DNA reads TGTGCCAGCTCACAGACTAGCGGCTACGAGCAGTACTTC. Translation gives CASSQTSGYEQYF.

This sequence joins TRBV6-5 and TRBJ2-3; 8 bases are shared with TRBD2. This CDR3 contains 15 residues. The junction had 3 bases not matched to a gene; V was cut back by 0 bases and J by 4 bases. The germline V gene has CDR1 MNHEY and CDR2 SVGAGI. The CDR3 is CASSYSPAGADTQYF. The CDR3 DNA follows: TGTGCCAGCAGTTACTCGCCAGCGGGGGCAGATACGCAGTATTTT.

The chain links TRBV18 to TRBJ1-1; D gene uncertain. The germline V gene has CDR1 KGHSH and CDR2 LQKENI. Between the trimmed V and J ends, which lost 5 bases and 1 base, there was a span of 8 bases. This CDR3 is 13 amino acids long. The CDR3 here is CASSSTRNTEAFF. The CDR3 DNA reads TGTGCCAGCTCATCTACTCGGAACACTGAAGCTTTCTTT.

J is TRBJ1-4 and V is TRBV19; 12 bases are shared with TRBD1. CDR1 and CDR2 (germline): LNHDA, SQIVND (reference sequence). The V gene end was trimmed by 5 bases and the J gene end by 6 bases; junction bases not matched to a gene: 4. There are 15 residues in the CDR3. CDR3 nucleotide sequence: TGTGCCAGTAGTGTCGGGACAGGGGGCGATGAAAAACTGTTTTTT. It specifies CASSVGTGGDEKLFF. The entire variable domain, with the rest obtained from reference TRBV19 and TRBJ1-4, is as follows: DGGITQSPKYLFRKEGQNVTLSCEQNLNHDAMYWYRQDPGQGLRLIYYSQIVNDFQKGDIAEGYSVSREKKESFPLTVTSAQKNPTAFYLCASSVGTGGDEKLFFGSGTQLSVL.

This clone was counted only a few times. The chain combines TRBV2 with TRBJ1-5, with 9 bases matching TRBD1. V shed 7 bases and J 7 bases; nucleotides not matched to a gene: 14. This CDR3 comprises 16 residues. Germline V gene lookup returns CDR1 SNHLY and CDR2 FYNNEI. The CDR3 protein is CASTLTTTGGGQPQHF. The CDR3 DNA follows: TGTGCCAGCACCCTTACGACGACAGGGGGAGGACAGCCCCAGCATTTT.

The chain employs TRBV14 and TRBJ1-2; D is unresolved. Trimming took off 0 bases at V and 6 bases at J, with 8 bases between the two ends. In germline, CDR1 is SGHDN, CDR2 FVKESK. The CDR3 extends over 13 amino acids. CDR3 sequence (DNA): TGTGCCAGCAGCCAAGATCGGCAGGATGGCTACACCTTC. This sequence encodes CASSQDRQDGYTF.

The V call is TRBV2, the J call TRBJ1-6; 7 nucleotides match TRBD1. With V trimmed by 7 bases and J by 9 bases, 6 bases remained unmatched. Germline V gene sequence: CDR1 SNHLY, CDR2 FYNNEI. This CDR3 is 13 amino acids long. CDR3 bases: TGTGCCAGCACAAGACAGGGATTTTCACCCCTCCACTTT. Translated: CASTRQGFSPLHF. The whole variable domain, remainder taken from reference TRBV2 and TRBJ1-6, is EPEVTQTPSHQVTQMGQEVILRCVPISNHLYFYWYRQILGQKVEFLVSFYNNEISEKSEIFDDQFSVERPDGSNFTLKIRSTKLEDSAMYFCASTRQGFSPLHFGNGTRLTVT.

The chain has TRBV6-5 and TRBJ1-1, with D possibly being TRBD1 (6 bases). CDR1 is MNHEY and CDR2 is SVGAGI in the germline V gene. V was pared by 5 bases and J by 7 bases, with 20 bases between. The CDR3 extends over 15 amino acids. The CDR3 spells CASSPYFGGAGEAFF. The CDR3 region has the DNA TGTGCCAGCAGTCCCTACTTTGGGGGGGCCGGTGAAGCTTTCTTT.